A selection of T cell receptor beta chains follows, all from one sample in a study of OX40 agonist ivuxolimab in advanced cancers. The repertoire was sequenced with immunoSEQ multiplex PCR; TCRdb's copy has only in-frame clones and lacks some. The table shows approximately 67,000 clones, with around 83% occurring only once. Sequenced material: CD4+ or CD8+ T cells sorted from blood, taken in a trial of the OX40 agonist ivuxolimab. Source of these receptors: an adult with an advanced solid tumor such as melanoma, head and neck, liver or kidney cancer. The CDR3 runs from the conserved cysteine through the conserved F or W. The D gene is left open where the match is weak. Some rows have no size entry. The others give once, few or many, or a class for an expanded clone.

.,15,TRBJ1-2,TRBD1,TRBV29-1,TGCAGCGTTGAAACAGGGGCAGGGATAAACTATGGCTACACCTTC,CSVETGAGINYGYTF
.,16,TRBJ2-7,.,TRBV4-1,TGCGCCAGCAGCCAAGATAGAACCAGGGCCACCTACGAGCAGTACTTC,CASSQDRTRATYEQYF
.,14,TRBJ2-1,.,TRBV19,TGTGCCAGTAGTATCCGTGGCTCCTACAATGAGCAGTTCTTC,CASSIRGSYNEQFF
once,14,TRBJ2-7,.,TRBV6-6,TGTGCCAGCAGACTTAGCGGAGGGACCTACGAGCAGTACTTC,CASRLSGGTYEQYF
.,14,TRBJ2-7,.,TRBV7-9,TGTGCCAGCAGCTTAACCGAAGGATCCTACGAGCAGTACTTC,CASSLTEGSYEQYF
once,13,TRBJ1-1,.,TRBV12-5,TGTGCTAGTGGTCGTGAGTCTAACACTGAAGCTTTCTTT,CASGRESNTEAFF
.,16,TRBJ2-5,TRBD2,TRBV7-2,TGTGCCAGCAGCTTAGGCCCCTGGCAGGGAGGGAAGACCCAGTACTTC,CASSLGPWQGGKTQYF
.,11,TRBJ2-1,.,TRBV29-1,TGCAGCGTTGACAGAACCGATGAGCAGTTCTTC,CSVDRTDEQFF
once,15,TRBJ2-2,.,TRBV5-1,TGCGCCAGCAGCTTAGGGAGAAACGAAGCCGGGGAGCTGTTTTTT,CASSLGRNEAGELFF
.,16,TRBJ2-5,TRBD1,TRBV4-3,TGCGCCAGCAGCCAGGGACTGACAGGGGGGCAAGAGACCCAGTACTTC,CASSQGLTGGQETQYF